This is a list of T cell receptor beta chains from one sample in a study of blood T cell repertoires in COVID-19. Profiling relied on immunoSEQ multiplex PCR, and the TCRdb table lists in-frame clones only, not all of them. The top ten hold 4.6% of the sample, which has 110,000 or so clones, about nine tenths seen once. The sequencing sample was made of peripheral blood. Source of these receptors: a woman aged 45-59 years with acute or convalescent COVID-19. Both conserved end residues are part of each CDR3. The D gene is left open where the match is weak.

j_gene	v_gene	d_gene	CDR3aa
TRBJ1-1	TRBV13	TRBD1	CASSLWGTGEAFF
TRBJ2-3	TRBV11-2	NA	CASSAWRTTDTQYF
TRBJ2-7	TRBV7-9	TRBD2	CATARWGGAYEQYF
TRBJ1-5	TRBV6-2/TRBV6-3	TRBD1	CASSSQGAMGQPQHF
TRBJ2-7	TRBV25-1	TRBD1	CASSGGTYEQYF
TRBJ2-5	TRBV30	TRBD2	CAWSSNLAGYETQYF
TRBJ2-3	TRBV6-5	TRBD1	CASSYGDRALTDTQYF
TRBJ2-7	TRBV12-3/TRBV12-4	NA	CASSDTSSYEQYF
TRBJ1-2	TRBV5-1	NA	CASSLVGRSEGQSGYTF
TRBJ1-4	TRBV6-5	TRBD1	CASRRGTGVEKLFF
TRBJ2-1	TRBV15	NA	CATSTAEGSGEQFF
TRBJ2-2	TRBV24-1	TRBD2	CATSDSLAGPNTGELFF
TRBJ1-1	TRBV28	NA	CATGGRPNTEAFF
TRBJ1-2	TRBV6-5	NA	CASRDAQRGYGYTF
TRBJ2-7	TRBV29-1	TRBD2	CSVVGGKGHYEQYF
TRBJ1-4	TRBV5-5	NA	CASSFPGFNEKLFF
TRBJ2-3	TRBV2	NA	CATTSTDTQYF
TRBJ2-7	TRBV30	NA	CAWRASNSYEQYF
TRBJ2-1	TRBV7-9	NA	CASSFRTGSYNEQFF
TRBJ1-4	TRBV24-1	NA	CATRAPQSTNEKLFF